Listed below are T cell receptor beta chains from one sample, sequenced in a study of blood T cell repertoires in COVID-19. Clones were sequenced by immunoSEQ multiplex PCR, and TCRdb holds only the in-frame ones, with some missing. Seen here are about 45,000 clones, around nine tenths observed once, and the top ten hold around 0.37%. The specimen sequenced was peripheral blood. These receptors were collected from a man over 45 with COVID-19, enrolled during active disease. The CDR3 runs from the conserved cysteine through the conserved F or W. The D gene is left open where the match is weak. Some rows have no size entry. The others give once, few or many, or a class for an expanded clone.

TRBD2	TRBV11-2	.	TRBJ2-3	TGTGCCAGCAGCAAACAGGGGATACGACTAGCGGGATCCGGAGATACGCAGTATTTT	CASSKQGIRLAGSGDTQYF
TRBD1	TRBV27	.	TRBJ2-7	TGTGCCAGCAGATGGGGGACAGGGCCGTACGAGCAGTACTTC	CASRWGTGPYEQYF
.	TRBV5-1	.	TRBJ2-2	TGCGCCAGCACCCCGAATAGCGCCACCGGGGAGCTGTTTTTT	CASTPNSATGELFF
.	TRBV6-5	.	TRBJ1-1	TGTGCCAGCAGCATGACTTTACCCGGGAACACTGAAGCTTTCTTT	CASSMTLPGNTEAFF
.	TRBV10-3	.	TRBJ2-5	TGTGCCATCAGTGACCCCCAGGGCGCGGAGACCCAGTACTTC	CAISDPQGAETQYF
.	TRBV5-1	.	TRBJ1-2	TGCGCCAGCAGCTTGGAAGGGGATTTCTATGGCTACACCTTC	CASSLEGDFYGYTF
TRBD1	TRBV24-1	.	TRBJ2-5	TGTGCCACCAGTGAAGGGGGCGCAGAGACCCAGTACTTC	CATSEGGAETQYF
TRBD1	TRBV18	.	TRBJ2-1	TGTGCCAGCTCACCACCTCGGGACAGAGAGCAGTTCTTC	CASSPPRDREQFF
TRBD2	TRBV28	.	TRBJ2-3	TGTGCCAGCGTTTTAGCGGGATACACAGATACGCAGTATTTT	CASVLAGYTDTQYF
TRBD1	TRBV19	.	TRBJ2-1	TGTGCCAGTAGTATAACACAGGGGGCGGGTGAGCAGTTCTTC	CASSITQGAGEQFF
TRBD1	TRBV18	.	TRBJ2-2	TGTGCCAGCTCACCACCAAGTCCGGGACAGCGAGAACCCAACACCGGGGAGCTGTTTTTT	CASSPPSPGQREPNTGELFF
TRBD1	TRBV15	.	TRBJ2-5	TGTGCCAGCCAACAGGGGACCCCTTCGGAGACCCAGTACTTC	CASQQGTPSETQYF
TRBD1	TRBV27	.	TRBJ1-2	TGTGCCAGCGCCAAATTGGGACAGGAAAATGGCTACACCTTC	CASAKLGQENGYTF
TRBD1	TRBV5-1	.	TRBJ2-3	TGCGCCAGCAACGACAGGGTTAGCACAGATACGCAGTATTTT	CASNDRVSTDTQYF
.	TRBV7-9	.	TRBJ2-7	TGTGCCAGCAGCCTAAGGGACACCTCCTACGAGCAGTACTTC	CASSLRDTSYEQYF
.	TRBV27	.	TRBJ2-2	TGTGCCAGCAGATACGGAGGGGATGTATACGACACCGGGGAGCTGTTTTTT	CASRYGGDVYDTGELFF
TRBD1	TRBV10-1	.	TRBJ1-5	TGCGCCAGCTGGGGGTTGGACAGGGAAAACAAATGTAACCAGCCCCAGCATTTT	CASWGLDRENKCNQPQHF
.	TRBV4-2	once	TRBJ2-5	TGTGCCAGCAGCCGCGGCCGCCAAGAGACCCAGTACTTC	CASSRGRQETQYF
.	TRBV4-2	few	TRBJ1-6	TGTGCCAGCAGCCAAGATGCGGACAGTTATTCACCCCTCCACTTT	CASSQDADSYSPLHF
.	TRBV29-1	.	TRBJ1-1	TGCAGCGTTGTCCAGGGAGGGACTGAAGCTTTCTTT	CSVVQGGTEAFF
.	TRBV4-1	.	TRBJ1-5	TGCGCCAGCGGGGACTGGGGCAATCAGCCCCAGCATTTT	CASGDWGNQPQHF
TRBD1	TRBV5-1	.	TRBJ2-7	TGCGCCAGCAGCTCGTATGGAACGGGACAGGGCTACGAGCAGTACTTC	CASSSYGTGQGYEQYF
.	TRBV4-2	.	TRBJ1-6	TGTGCCAGCAGCCCTCAACAGGGCCCCGCCGAATATTCACCCCTCCACTTT	CASSPQQGPAEYSPLHF
.	TRBV28	.	TRBJ2-1	TGTGCCAGCAGTCGCCCCGGAGTTAGGACTGGCCATGAGCAGTTCTTC	CASSRPGVRTGHEQFF
TRBD1	TRBV7-9	.	TRBJ2-2	TGTGCCAGCAGCTTCTCGAACAGGGGCGGCGACACCGGGGAGCTGTTTTTT	CASSFSNRGGDTGELFF
TRBD1	TRBV2	.	TRBJ2-3	TGTGCCAGCAGTGGACAGGGGGGCACAGATACGCAGTATTTT	CASSGQGGTDTQYF
TRBD2	TRBV3-1/TRBV3-2	.	TRBJ2-1	TGTGCCAGCAGCCAAGATAGCGGGGGCCCCAATGAGCAGTTCTTC	CASSQDSGGPNEQFF
.	TRBV27	.	TRBJ1-2	TGTGCCAGCAGTTTACCCGGGTTAGGGGCCTATGGCTACACCTTC	CASSLPGLGAYGYTF
.	TRBV7-2	.	TRBJ1-1	TGTGCCAGCAGCTTAGCAGCGAACACTGAAGCTTTCTTT	CASSLAANTEAFF
TRBD2	TRBV6-4	.	TRBJ2-1	TGTGCCAGCAGCAACCTAGCGGGAGGGGTCAATGAGCAGTTCTTC	CASSNLAGGVNEQFF
TRBD1	TRBV7-3	once	TRBJ2-3	TGTGCCAGCGCGGAAAGGGGGCCTATCACAGATACGCAGTATTTT	CASAERGPITDTQYF
TRBD1	TRBV3-1/TRBV3-2	.	TRBJ1-4	TGTGCCAGCAGCCAGAACACAGGGGGCTGGGTTAGGGAAAAACTGTTTTTT	CASSQNTGGWVREKLFF
.	TRBV6-5	.	TRBJ2-7	TGTGCCAGCTGCAGGGATACTTCCTACGAGCAGTACTTC	CASCRDTSYEQYF
TRBD1	TRBV4-3	.	TRBJ2-7	TGCGCCAGCAGCCAGTCCGACAGGGATAGCTCCTACGAGCAGTACTTC	CASSQSDRDSSYEQYF
TRBD1	TRBV6-1	.	TRBJ1-5	TGTGCCAGCAGTGAAGCCGCCACAGGGGCGTGGGAGCCCCAGCATTTT	CASSEAATGAWEPQHF
.	TRBV6-5	.	TRBJ1-1	TGTGCCAGCCTTGTAGGGGTGAACACTGAAGCTTTCTTT	CASLVGVNTEAFF
TRBD2	TRBV19	.	TRBJ2-1	TGTGCCAGTAGTCGAGCGGGGAGCCTCAATGAGCAGTTCTTC	CASSRAGSLNEQFF
TRBD2	TRBV5-1	.	TRBJ2-5	TGCGCCAGCAGCTCGCGACTAGCGGGTGGCCAAGAGACCCAGTACTTC	CASSSRLAGGQETQYF
.	TRBV19	.	TRBJ1-1	TGTGCCAGTAGTGGTGAACAGGGCAACACTGAAGCTTTCTTT	CASSGEQGNTEAFF
TRBD2	TRBV12-5	.	TRBJ2-2	TGTGCTAGTGGTTGGGGGGAGGGAGAGAACACCGGGGAGCTGTTTTTT	CASGWGEGENTGELFF